The 13 T cell receptor beta chains reported below all come from one sample, sequenced in a study of shared clonotypes between healthy human individuals. Only in-frame clones appear in the TCRdb table, and some are missing; sequencing was by immunoSEQ multiplex PCR. The sample yields 1,500,000 or so clones, approximately 96% seen once. Sequencing used naive CD4+ T cells sorted from blood. The subset denotes: CD45RA+ positively selected. These receptors originate from a man aged 25 to 40 in good health.

J is TRBJ2-7 and V is TRBV6-5; TRBD2 is a possible D gene (6 bases). Germline V gene lookup returns CDR1 MNHEY and CDR2 SVGAGI. This CDR3 spans 14 amino acids. The V and J ends lost 8 bases and 3 bases respectively, with 17 bases between them. The CDR3 protein is CASSPRRGFYEQYF. CDR3 in DNA: TGTGCCAGCTCCCCCCGACGGGGGTTCTACGAGCAGTACTTC.

This rearrangement joins TRBV9 to TRBJ2-7; 7 bases map to TRBD2. The germline CDR1 and CDR2 sequences are SGDLS and YYNGEE. After removal of 4 bases from V and 3 bases from J, the junction contained 13 bases not matched to a gene. The CDR3 length is 16 residues. The CDR3 spells CASSPRGGRPNYEQYF. CDR3 DNA sequence: TGTGCCAGCAGCCCACGAGGCGGGAGACCCAACTACGAGCAGTACTTC.

Concerning this clone itself: A read error may account for a junction end that differs from germline. The J gene is TRBJ2-7, the V gene TRBV7-7; D call uncertain. Germline CDR1 SSHAT, CDR2 FNYEAQ (reference sequence). The CDR3 has 14 residues. The DNA for the CDR3 is TGTGCTAGCAGCCCACACAGCATGGGTGTCGAGCAGTACTTC. Translating gives CASSPHSMGVEQYF.

The chain has TRBV4-3 and TRBJ2-7; D remains ambiguous. Germline CDR1 reads LGHNA; CDR2 reads YSLEER. Trimming took off 3 bases at V and 2 bases at J, with 17 bases between the two ends. The CDR3 is made up of 16 amino acids. CDR3 bases: TGCGCCAGCAGCCAGCTACCCACAGAGTCAGCCTACGAGCAGTACTTC. Its translation is CASSQLPTESAYEQYF.

This clone has just a few counts. This rearrangement joins TRBV7-9 to TRBJ1-2; TRBD1 agrees at 9 bases. The CDR3 has 16 residues. Germline V gives CDR1 SEHNR, CDR2 FQNEAQ (reference sequence). V shed 4 bases, J shed 5 bases, and the junction held 11 bases outside the gene matches. CDR3 sequence: CASSSWTGVRTYGYTF. The CDR3 coding sequence is TGTGCCAGCAGCTCCTGGACAGGGGTACGCACTTATGGCTACACCTTC. Full variable domain (rest looked up from reference TRBV7-9 and TRBJ1-2): DTGVSQNPRHKITKRGQNVTFRCDPISEHNRLYWYRQTLGQGPEFLTYFQNEAQLEKSRLLSDRFSAERPKGSFSTLEIQRTEQGDSAMYLCASSSWTGVRTYGYTFGSGTRLTVV.

The chain joins TRBV4-1 to TRBJ1-2; the match to TRBD1 covers 9 bases. This CDR3 is 16 amino acids long. With 5 bases clipped from V and 5 bases from J, the junction kept 12 bases outside the gene matches. Germline V gene data show CDR1 as MGHRA and CDR2 as YSYEKL. The CDR3 DNA reads as TGCGCCAGCAGCTCTAATACAGGGGGCAGGGGTTATGGCTACACCTTC. As protein: CASSSNTGGRGYGYTF.

The chain couples TRBV11-3 to TRBJ2-1; 8 nucleotides agree with TRBD2. The CDR3 loop spans 13 amino acids. J gave up 14 bases and V 0 bases, and 6 bases lay outside the gene matches. Germline loops: CDR1 SGHNT, CDR2 YENEEA. The CDR3 coding sequence is TGTGCCAGCAGCTTAGAGACCGGGGGGGAGGAGTTCTTC. It translates to CASSLETGGEEFF.

The chain couples TRBV7-2 to TRBJ2-1; D is uncertain. Trimming took off 8 bases at V and 5 bases at J, with 16 bases between the two ends. CDR1 is SGHTA, CDR2 FQGNSA, per germline. This CDR3 comprises 14 residues. The chain's CDR3 is CASAPSRTNNEQFF. The CDR3 DNA reads as TGTGCCAGCGCCCCCTCCCGGACCAACAATGAGCAGTTCTTC.

The rearrangement links TRBV4-3 to TRBJ2-7; perhaps TRBD2 as D (7 bases). In germline, CDR1 is LGHNA, CDR2 YSLEER. The CDR3 has 16 amino acids. The V end was cut by 0 bases, the J end by 3 bases, with 15 bases between. The DNA of the CDR3 is TGCGCCAGCAGCCAAGATAGGGGGGGGAGAGACTACGAGCAGTACTTC. Translation: CASSQDRGGRDYEQYF.

The CDR3 DNA reads as TGTGCCAGCAGCCCAGGACAACCGGGACGGAGGAGAAACACCATATATTTT. It codes for CASSPGQPGRRRNTIYF. The V and J genes are TRBV4-2 and TRBJ1-3; possibly TRBD1 for D (5 bases). The V gene's germline CDR1 is LGHNA and CDR2 YNFKEQ. Between the trimmed V and J ends, which lost 4 bases and 5 bases, there was a span of 21 bases. The CDR3 is 17 amino acids.

This chain uses TRBV11-1 with TRBJ1-1; no clear D gene. The CDR3 runs to 13 residues. Germline V CDR1 and CDR2: SGHAT, FQDESV (reference sequence). Trimming pared 2 bases from V and 2 bases from J, leaving 6 bases between. This CDR3 is CASSLTANTEAFF. The CDR3 DNA sequence: TGTGCCAGCAGCTTAACAGCCAACACTGAAGCTTTCTTT.

This clone is a singleton in its sample. The chain has TRBV6-5 and TRBJ2-1, with 7 bases identical to TRBD2. Trimming removed 2 bases from V and 5 bases from J; junction bases left unmatched: 9. Germline V lookup: CDR1 MNHEY, CDR2 SVGAGI. The CDR3 runs 16 residues. The DNA of the CDR3 is TGTGCCAGCAGTTACCTCGGGGGGTGGAGAGACAATGAGCAGTTCTTC. Its protein is CASSYLGGWRDNEQFF.

The gene calls are TRBV4-3 and TRBJ2-1; TRBD2 matches at 7 bases. Germline V gene sequence: CDR1 LGHNA, CDR2 YSLEER. The CDR3 has 19 residues. The V gene end was trimmed by 0 bases and the J gene end by 4 bases; junction bases not matched to a gene: 15. CDR3 sequence: CASSQDEREGRSFYNEQFF. The CDR3 DNA sequence: TGCGCCAGCAGCCAAGACGAGAGGGAGGGCCGTTCCTTTTACAATGAGCAGTTCTTC.